This T cell receptor beta chain was identified in a study of shared clonotypes between healthy human individuals. Worth noting for this clone: What it binds is unknown.

Both CD45RO+ cells and CCR7-negative CD45RA+ TemRA cells were combined to make up CD8 memory. Overall study findings and caveats: Non-shared clonotypes had lower generation probabilities than clonotypes shared by all four sorted-subset donors. Donor scarcity curtailed the genetic and exposure-history diversity represented herein.

The CDR3 runs 12 residues. V dropped 7 bases and J dropped 8 bases, with 12 bases sitting between them. The V gene's germline CDR1 is MNHNY and CDR2 SVGAGI (reference sequence). Authors' data handling: ImmunoSEQ yielded junction-only sequences lacking quality scores, so filtering differed. Sequenced by immunoSEQ multiplex PCR; TCRdb stores in-frame clones only, minus some. For V, J and clone size, that table is used; D and trimming come from the DNA. The sample has roughly 720,000 clones; 90% are singletons. V is TRBV6-6 and J is TRBJ2-4, with a tentative D call TRBD2 (6 bases). The receptor was derived from a man between 18 and 29 years old in good health. Some clones in this sample may be carry-over from other donors' samples. The sample comprised memory CD8+ T cells from PBMCs. The subset is: CD45RO+ cells pooled with CCR7-negative TemRA cells. The CDR3 DNA reads as TGTGCCAGCAAAGGGACTCGCGACATTCAGTACTTC. Protein sequence: CASKGTRDIQYF.